The T cell receptor beta chain under discussion was sequenced for a study of blood T cell repertoires in COVID-19. Study in general: T cells, B-cell-depleted T cells, or PBMCs provided the cDNA or gDNA that served as material.

The CDR3 is 14 residues long. The ends were cut back, 8 bases at V and 0 bases at J, with 8 bases in the middle. CDR1 MGHDK and CDR2 SYGVNS come from the germline V gene. Sequenced by immunoSEQ multiplex PCR; TCRdb stores in-frame clones only, minus some. This table has about 76,000 clones, roughly four fifths appearing once. The chain carries TRBV25-1 and TRBJ1-6; unclear D gene. The receptor was derived from a man older than 75 with acute or convalescent COVID-19. Sequenced input: peripheral blood. The CDR3 protein is CASGDLSYNSPLHF. CDR3 nucleotides: TGTGCCAGCGGAGACCTCTCCTATAATTCACCCCTCCACTTT.